Listed here is a single TCR beta chain. Its antigen remains undetermined. The junction and the germline gene differ at one end; a read error may be behind it. Unstimulated CD4+ memory cells were also sequenced in three donor pairs, together with CD4+ naive, CD8+ TEMRA, CD8+ naive and CD8+ effector memory subsets. Sorted unstimulated T cells and proliferating T cells recovered from mixed lymphocyte reactions underwent TCRbeta CDR3 sequencing. Fresh whole blood from approximately ten HLA-typed healthy donors was used to isolate PBMCs. The library relied on the immunoSEQ multiplex PCR assay. The deep sequencing platform assayed about 10^5 TCR templates per sample. Genomic DNA extracted from sorted T cells was used for TCRbeta CDR3 sequencing. The study's processing was this. The R programming language was used for clonal analysis of the TCRbeta CDR3 data. Alloreactive CD4+ and CD8+ clones were identified by comparing unstimulated samples to CFSE-low samples taken after the reaction. Regulatory or non-regulatory origin of alloreactive CD4+ clones was assigned by matching sequences to the sorted unstimulated Treg and non-Treg repertoires. This immuneACCESS table, as held by TCRdb, lists in-frame sequences with V and J called but not all clones. Of the missing ones, under half trace to an unresolved V gene in checked studies; the others have no known cause. That table supplies the V and J calls and clone size; D and trimming were determined from the DNA. This sample lists about 64,000 clones; 96% were detected once. Jointly, the top ten make up around 0.093% of the sample.

The sample comes from a study of siplizumab effects on memory and regulatory T cells (dated by TCRdb to about 2019). Concerning the study at large: The study examined how the anti-CD2 antibody siplizumab affects alloreactive T-cell subsets in allogeneic mixed lymphocyte reactions built from human PBMCs. The investigation overall reported the following: No functional confirmation was obtained for the suppressive function of proliferating Tregs from siplizumab cultures. Because sequences below about 10^-5 frequency were poorly captured, only a minor fraction of alloreactive clones could be mapped to unstimulated subsets. Unstimulated naive T cells appeared more diverse than memory T cells, and naive cells seemed to contribute substantially to the alloresponse. A naive or memory phenotype could not be assigned to roughly 75-96% of proliferating CD4+ or CD8+ clones. The cumulative frequency of alloreactive sequences traceable to unstimulated CD4+ memory T cells was significantly reduced by siplizumab. Among mappable alloreactive CD4+ clones, an average Treg-derived fraction of roughly 69% was observed with siplizumab, compared with about 25% in control reactions.

Including cysteine and phenylalanine, the CDR3 has 12 amino acids. CDR3 DNA only is kept here, 36 bases in frame from base 1. Reading the germline V gene gives CDR1 LGHNA and CDR2 YSLEER. What was sequenced was naive CD8+ T cells sorted from blood. Read against the paper, the sample's cell subset or site label means: unstimulated naive T cells. The chain is assembled from TRBV4-3 and TRBJ2-4; the D gene identity is not certain. The sequence was collected from a human donor in good health. The nucleotide sequence is given as TGCGCCAGCAGCCAAGATCAAGGCAAGAGACACTTC. The translation is CASSQDQGKRHF.